This TCR beta chain was identified in a study of blood T cells in healthy people across ages. Study-level points and caveats: The long-lived group displayed more naive CD4+ cells, plus higher diversity, than the aged donors did.

As to this clonotype: Antigen specificity is unknown.

With a J-beta primer mix and a sample-barcoded 5' primer, a second PCR ran 7 to 11 cycles. TCRdb fed the 5' RACE reads into MiXCR, producing one record per CDR3 protein. The sample includes about a million distinct CDR3 sequences, roughly 51% of them seen just once. The CDR3 runs 15 residues. CDR1 LGHNA and CDR2 YSLEER come from the germline V gene. Trimming cost V 4 bases and J 1 base, with 14 bases left between them. It was roughly 10 milliliters of peripheral blood that were drawn from each donor. Each sample used at least 7 million PBMCs. The extraction recovered at least 5 micrograms of total RNA per sample.

The sample was blood. The chain employs TRBV4-3 and TRBJ2-7, with a weak D call TRBD2 (6 bases). This TCR came from a woman aged 55-69 years in good health. CDR3 residues: CASSRVASASYEQYF. CDR3 bases: TGCGCCAGCAGCCGAGTGGCTAGCGCATCCTACGAGCAGTACTTC.